The following is a T cell receptor (beta chain) sequence with its context. Its antigen remains unknown. TCRdb redid the calling of the reads with MiXCR, one entry per CDR3 protein. Among about 360,000 distinct CDR3 sequences listed, 15% to 20% were seen once. The source of the sample is a study of T cell repertoires in cytomegalovirus infection. About the study: Public TCR beta signatures provided an indication of both CMV infection and a matching HLA type.

The V end lost 2 bases, the J end lost 6 bases, and 5 bases lay between the germline ends. From germline, CDR1 is SGHDT and CDR2 YYEEEE. The CDR3 has 11 amino acids. Overall study results and limits: Totalled public TCR beta family frequency picked out people who carried CMV plus the relevant HLA. HLA-C-restricted CMV-specific TCR beta clonotypes prevailed in the ex vivo response.

The chain joins TRBV5-6 to TRBJ1-2; no reliable D call. This clonotype was sampled from a human donor in good health (CMV status not recorded). Some clones in this sample may be carry-over from other donors' samples. Sequences were obtained from PBMCs. CDR3 sequence: CASSLIDGYTF. The DNA of the CDR3 is TGTGCCAGCAGCTTAATAGATGGCTACACCTTC.